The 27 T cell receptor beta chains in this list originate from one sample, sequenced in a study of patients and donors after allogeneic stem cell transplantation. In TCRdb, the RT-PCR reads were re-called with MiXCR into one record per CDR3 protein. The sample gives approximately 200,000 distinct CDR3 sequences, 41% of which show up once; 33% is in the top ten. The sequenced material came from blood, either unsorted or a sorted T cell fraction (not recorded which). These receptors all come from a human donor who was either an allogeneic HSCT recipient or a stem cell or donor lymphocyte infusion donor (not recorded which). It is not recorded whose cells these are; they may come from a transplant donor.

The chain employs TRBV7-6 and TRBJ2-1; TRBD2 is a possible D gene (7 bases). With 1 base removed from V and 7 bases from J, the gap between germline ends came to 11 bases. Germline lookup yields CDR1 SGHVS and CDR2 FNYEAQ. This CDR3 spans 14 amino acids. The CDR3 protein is CASSLGGGGNEQFF. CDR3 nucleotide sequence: TGTGCCAGCAGCTTAGGGGGAGGGGGAAATGAGCAGTTCTTC.

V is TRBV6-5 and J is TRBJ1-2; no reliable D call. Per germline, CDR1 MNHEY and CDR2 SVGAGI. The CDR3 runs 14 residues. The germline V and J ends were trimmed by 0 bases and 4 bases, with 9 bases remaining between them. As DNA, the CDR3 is TGTGCCAGCAGTTACTCGGACGGAACCTATGGCTACACCTTC. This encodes CASSYSDGTYGYTF.

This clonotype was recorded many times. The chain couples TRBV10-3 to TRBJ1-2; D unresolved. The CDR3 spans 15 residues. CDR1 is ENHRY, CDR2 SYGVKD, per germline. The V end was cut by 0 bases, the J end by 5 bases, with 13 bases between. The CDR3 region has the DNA TGTGCCATCAGTGAGTCGGGCAGCACGGCTTATGGCTACACCTTC. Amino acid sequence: CAISESGSTAYGYTF.

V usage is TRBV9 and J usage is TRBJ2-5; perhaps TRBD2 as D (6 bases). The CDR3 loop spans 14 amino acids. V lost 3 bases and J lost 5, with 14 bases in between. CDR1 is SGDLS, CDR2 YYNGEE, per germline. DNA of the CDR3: TGTGCCAGCAGCGCCCACATCCGGGAGGAGACCCAGTACTTC. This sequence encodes CASSAHIREETQYF.

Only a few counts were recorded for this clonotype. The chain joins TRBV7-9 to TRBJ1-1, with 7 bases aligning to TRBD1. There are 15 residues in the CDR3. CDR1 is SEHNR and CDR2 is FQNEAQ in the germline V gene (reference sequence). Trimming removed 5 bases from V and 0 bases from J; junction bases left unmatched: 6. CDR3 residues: CASSADRVMNTEAFF. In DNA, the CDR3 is TGTGCCAGCAGCGCTGACAGGGTAATGAACACTGAAGCTTTCTTT.

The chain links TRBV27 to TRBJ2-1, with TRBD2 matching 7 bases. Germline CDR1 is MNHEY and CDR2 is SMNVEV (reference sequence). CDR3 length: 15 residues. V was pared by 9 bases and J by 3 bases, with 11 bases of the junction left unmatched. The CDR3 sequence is CASHRSPGGYNEQFF. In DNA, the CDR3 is TGTGCCAGTCACCGGTCTCCGGGAGGCTACAATGAGCAGTTCTTC.

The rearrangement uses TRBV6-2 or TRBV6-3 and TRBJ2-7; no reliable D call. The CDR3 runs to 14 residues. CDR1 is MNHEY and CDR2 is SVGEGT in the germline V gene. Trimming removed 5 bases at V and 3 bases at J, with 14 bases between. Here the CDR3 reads CASSVDGVFYEQYF. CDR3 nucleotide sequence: TGTGCCAGCAGTGTGGACGGTGTTTTCTACGAGCAGTACTTC.

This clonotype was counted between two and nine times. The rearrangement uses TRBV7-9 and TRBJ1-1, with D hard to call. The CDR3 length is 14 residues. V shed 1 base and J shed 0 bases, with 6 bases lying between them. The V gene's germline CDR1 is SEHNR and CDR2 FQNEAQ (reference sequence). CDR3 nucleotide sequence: TGTGCCAGCAGCTTAGAAAGTATGAACACTGAAGCTTTCTTT. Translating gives CASSLESMNTEAFF. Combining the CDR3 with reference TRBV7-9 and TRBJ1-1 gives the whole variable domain DTGVSQNPRHKITKRGQNVTFRCDPISEHNRLYWYRQTLGQGPEFLTYFQNEAQLEKSRLLSDRFSAERPKGSFSTLEIQRTEQGDSAMYLCASSLESMNTEAFFGQGTRLTVV.

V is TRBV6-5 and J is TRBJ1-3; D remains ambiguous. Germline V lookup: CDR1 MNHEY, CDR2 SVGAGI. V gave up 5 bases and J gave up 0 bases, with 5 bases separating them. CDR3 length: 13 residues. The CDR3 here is CASSVNSGNTIYF. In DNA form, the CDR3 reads TGTGCCAGCAGTGTCAACTCTGGAAACACCATATATTTT.

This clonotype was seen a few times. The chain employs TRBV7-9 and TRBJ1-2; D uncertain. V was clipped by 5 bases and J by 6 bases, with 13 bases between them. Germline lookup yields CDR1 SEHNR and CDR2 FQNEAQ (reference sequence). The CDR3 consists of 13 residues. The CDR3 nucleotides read TGTGCCAGCAGCCGTCCCCACACGGATGGCTACACCTTC. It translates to CASSRPHTDGYTF.

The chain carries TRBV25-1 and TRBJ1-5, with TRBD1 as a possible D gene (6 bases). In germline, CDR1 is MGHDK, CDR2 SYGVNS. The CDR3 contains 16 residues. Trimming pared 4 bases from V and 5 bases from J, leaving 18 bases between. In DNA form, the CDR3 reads TGTGCCAGCAGTGTTCCCCGACAAGGGGGGGATCAGCCCCAGCATTTT. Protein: CASSVPRQGGDQPQHF.

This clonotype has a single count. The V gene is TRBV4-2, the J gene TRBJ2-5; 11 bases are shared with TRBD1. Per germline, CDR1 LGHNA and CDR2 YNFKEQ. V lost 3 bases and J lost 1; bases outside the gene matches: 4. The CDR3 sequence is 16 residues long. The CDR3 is CASSHIGTGGQETQYF. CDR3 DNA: TGTGCCAGCAGCCACATCGGGACAGGGGGCCAAGAGACCCAGTACTTC.

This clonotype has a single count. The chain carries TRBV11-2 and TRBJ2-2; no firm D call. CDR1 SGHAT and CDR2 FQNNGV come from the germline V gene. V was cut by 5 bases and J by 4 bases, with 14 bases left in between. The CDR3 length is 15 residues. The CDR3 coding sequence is TGTGCCAGCAGCCCTCAAACGTGGGGCACCGGGGAGCTGTTTTTT. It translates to CASSPQTWGTGELFF.

CDR3: CASSSSTSGIYEQYF. The CDR3 region has the DNA TGTGCCAGCAGTTCATCGACTAGCGGGATCTACGAGCAGTACTTC. This rearrangement joins TRBV27 to TRBJ2-7, with 11 bases fitting TRBD2. Germline V gene data show CDR1 as MNHEY and CDR2 as SMNVEV (reference sequence). The CDR3 length is 15 residues. The junction had 5 bases not matched to a gene; V was cut back by 4 bases and J by 3 bases.

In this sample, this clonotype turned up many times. CDR3 residues: CASSLTGDDEAFF. In DNA, the CDR3 is TGTGCCAGCAGCTTAACGGGGGACGATGAAGCTTTCTTT. J is TRBJ1-1 and V is TRBV7-3; a weak D match, TRBD1 (5 bases). The CDR3 runs to 13 residues. Germline CDR1 is SGHTA and CDR2 is FQGTGA. The germline V and J ends were trimmed by 0 bases and 7 bases, with 9 bases remaining between them. The full variable domain, rest sourced from reference TRBV7-3 and TRBJ1-1, is GAGVSQTPSNKVTEKGKYVELRCDPISGHTALYWYRQSLGQGPEFLIYFQGTGAADDSGLPNDRFFAVRPEGSVSTLKIQRTERGDSAVYLCASSLTGDDEAFFGQGTRLTVV.

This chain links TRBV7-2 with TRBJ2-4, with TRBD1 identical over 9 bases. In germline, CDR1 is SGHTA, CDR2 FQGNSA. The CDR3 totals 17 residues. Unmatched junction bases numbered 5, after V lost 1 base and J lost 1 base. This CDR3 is CASSLGGTGWAKNIQYF. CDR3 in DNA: TGTGCCAGCAGCTTAGGGGGGACAGGGTGGGCCAAAAACATTCAGTACTTC.

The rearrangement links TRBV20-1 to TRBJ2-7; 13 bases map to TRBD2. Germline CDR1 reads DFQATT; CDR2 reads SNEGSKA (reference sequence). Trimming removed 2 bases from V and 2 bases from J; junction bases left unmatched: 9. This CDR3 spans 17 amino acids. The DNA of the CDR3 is TGCAGTGCTAGATCTGGACTAGCGGGAGAAAATCCCTACGAGCAGTACTTC. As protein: CSARSGLAGENPYEQYF.

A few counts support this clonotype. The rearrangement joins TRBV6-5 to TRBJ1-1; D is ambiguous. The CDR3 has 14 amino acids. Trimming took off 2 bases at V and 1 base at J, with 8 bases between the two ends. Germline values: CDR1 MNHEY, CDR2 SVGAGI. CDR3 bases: TGTGCCAGCAGTTACACGCGACAGAACACTGAAGCTTTCTTT. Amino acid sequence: CASSYTRQNTEAFF.

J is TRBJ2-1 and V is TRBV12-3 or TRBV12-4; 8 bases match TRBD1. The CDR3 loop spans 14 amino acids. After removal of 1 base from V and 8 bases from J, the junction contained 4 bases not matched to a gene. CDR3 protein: CASSLGTGRHEQFF. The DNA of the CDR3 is TGTGCCAGCAGTTTAGGGACAGGGAGGCATGAGCAGTTCTTC.

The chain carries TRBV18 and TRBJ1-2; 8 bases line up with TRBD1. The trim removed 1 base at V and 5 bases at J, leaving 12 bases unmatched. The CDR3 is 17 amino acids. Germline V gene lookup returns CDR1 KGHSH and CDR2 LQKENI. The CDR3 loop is CASSPRGQVALLYGYTF. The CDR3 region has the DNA TGTGCCAGCTCACCACGGGGACAGGTCGCCCTTTTATATGGCTACACCTTC. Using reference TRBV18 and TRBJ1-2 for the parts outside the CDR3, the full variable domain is NAGVMQNPRHLVRRRGQEARLRCSPMKGHSHVYWYRQLPEEGLKFMVYLQKENIIDESGMPKERFSAEFPKEGPSILRIQQVVRGDSAAYFCASSPRGQVALLYGYTFGSGTRLTVV.

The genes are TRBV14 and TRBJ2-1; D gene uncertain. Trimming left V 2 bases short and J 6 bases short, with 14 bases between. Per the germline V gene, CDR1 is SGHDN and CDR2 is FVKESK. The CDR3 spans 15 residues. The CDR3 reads CASSQLGQPGNEQFF. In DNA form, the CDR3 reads TGTGCCAGCAGCCAATTGGGTCAACCAGGCAATGAGCAGTTCTTC.

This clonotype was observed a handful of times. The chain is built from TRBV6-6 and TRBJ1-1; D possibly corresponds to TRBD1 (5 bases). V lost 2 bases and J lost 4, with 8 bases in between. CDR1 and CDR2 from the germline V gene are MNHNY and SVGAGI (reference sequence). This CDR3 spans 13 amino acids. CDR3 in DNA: TGTGCCAGCAGTTACGGGCAGGGCACTGAAGCTTTCTTT. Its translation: CASSYGQGTEAFF.

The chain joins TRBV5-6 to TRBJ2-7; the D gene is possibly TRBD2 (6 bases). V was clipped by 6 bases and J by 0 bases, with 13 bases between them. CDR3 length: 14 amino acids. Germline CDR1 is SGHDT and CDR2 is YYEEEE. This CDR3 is CASIPSGHSYEQYF. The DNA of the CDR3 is TGTGCCAGCATCCCCAGCGGGCACTCCTACGAGCAGTACTTC. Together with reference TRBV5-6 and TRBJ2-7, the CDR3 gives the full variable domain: DAGVTQSPTHLIKTRGQQVTLRCSPKSGHDTVSWYQQALGQGPQFIFQYYEEEERQRGNFPDRFSGHQFPNYSSELNVNALLLGDSALYLCASIPSGHSYEQYFGPGTRLTVT.

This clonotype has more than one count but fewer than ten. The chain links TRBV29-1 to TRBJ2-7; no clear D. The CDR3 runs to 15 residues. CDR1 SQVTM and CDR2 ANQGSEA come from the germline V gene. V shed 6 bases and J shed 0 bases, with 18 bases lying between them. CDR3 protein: CSVHAKGSGSYEQYF. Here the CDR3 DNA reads TGCAGCGTGCACGCGAAGGGTAGTGGCTCCTACGAGCAGTACTTC.

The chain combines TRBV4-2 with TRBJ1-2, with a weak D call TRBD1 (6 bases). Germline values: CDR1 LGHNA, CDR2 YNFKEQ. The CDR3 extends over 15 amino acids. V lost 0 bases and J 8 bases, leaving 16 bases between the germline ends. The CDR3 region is CASSQEEQGPQGYTF. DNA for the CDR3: TGTGCCAGCAGCCAAGAGGAACAGGGCCCCCAGGGCTACACCTTC.

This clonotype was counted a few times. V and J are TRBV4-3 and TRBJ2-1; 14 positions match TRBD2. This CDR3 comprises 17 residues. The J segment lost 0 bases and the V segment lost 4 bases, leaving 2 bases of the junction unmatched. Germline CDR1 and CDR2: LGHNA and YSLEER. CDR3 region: CASSLGTSGSSYNEQFF. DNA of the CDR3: TGCGCCAGCAGCCTTGGGACTAGCGGGAGCTCCTACAATGAGCAGTTCTTC.

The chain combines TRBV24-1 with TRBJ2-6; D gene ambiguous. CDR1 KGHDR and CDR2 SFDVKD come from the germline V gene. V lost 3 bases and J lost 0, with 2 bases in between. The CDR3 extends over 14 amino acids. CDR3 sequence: CATSDRSGANVLTF. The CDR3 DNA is TGTGCCACCAGTGATCGCTCTGGGGCCAACGTCCTGACTTTC.